This TCR beta chain was sequenced in a study of T cells after yellow fever vaccination. Study context: Preparation of fractions with low cell numbers was performed using SMART-Seq v4 Ultra Low Input. Study observations and caveats: A secondary response was less intense yet reached its peak sooner, at day 5 versus 15. Primary-vaccination clones mostly resurfaced post-booster (less than 98% CD4, 85% to 90% CD8).

This clonotype was observed a few times. Its antigen is currently unknown. V gave up 1 base and J gave up 0 bases; unmatched junction bases: 7. This CDR3 is 18 amino acids long. Germline V gene data show CDR1 as LGHNA and CDR2 as YSLEER. Conversion of TCR transcripts into cDNA relied on 5'RACE template switching, which added a universal primer site and UMIs. MiXCR, applied by TCRdb to the 5' RACE reads, yields one record per CDR3 protein. The sample carries around 310,000 distinct CDR3 sequences, 8.7% recorded once. The sample in question was PBMCs, obtained on the day of the first yellow fever vaccination. This TCR was recovered from a man aged 18 to 29 who received the YFV17D yellow fever vaccine. V is TRBV4-3 and J is TRBJ2-2; TRBD2 matches at 8 bases. CDR3 region: CASSQARAGAANTGELFF. The CDR3 DNA sequence: TGCGCCAGCAGCCAAGCTCGAGCGGGGGCCGCGAACACCGGGGAGCTGTTTTTT.